Listed below are T cell receptor beta chains from one sample, sequenced in a study of blood T cells in healthy people across ages. TCRdb independently ran MiXCR on the 5' RACE reads; one entry per CDR3 protein. Of about 800,000 distinct CDR3 sequences listed, 25% were seen once; the top ten hold 3% to 4%. These data also formed part of another study, on T cells of mothers and their children.

The source material was blood. The receptor source for this set is a boy younger than 18 in good health. CDR3s include the opening cysteine and the closing phenylalanine or tryptophan. Fields, in order: V gene, D gene, J gene, clone size, CDR3 protein, CDR3 DNA. A D gene is named only where the DNA matches it firmly. Clone size is given for some rows only: seen once, a few or many times, or a class if the clone is expanded.

TRBV12-3/TRBV12-4	TRBD2	TRBJ2-7	-	CASSFLAAYEQYF	TGTGCCAGCAGTTTCCTAGCGGCCTACGAGCAGTACTTC
TRBV15	-	TRBJ2-3	few	CATSRERAGAEADTQYF	TGTGCCACCAGCAGAGAGAGGGCAGGGGCAGAGGCGGATACGCAGTATTTT
TRBV4-1	TRBD2	TRBJ2-1	few	CASSQTWPSGGLRDEQFF	TGCGCCAGCAGCCAGACTTGGCCTAGCGGGGGGCTCAGGGATGAGCAGTTCTTC
TRBV6-5	-	TRBJ2-1	few	CASSYSGEEGYNEQFF	TGTGCCAGCAGTTACTCAGGGGAGGAGGGCTACAATGAGCAGTTCTTC
TRBV27	-	TRBJ2-7	few	CASSLWGDSYEQYF	TGTGCCAGCAGTTTATGGGGGGACTCCTACGAGCAGTACTTC
TRBV29-1	-	TRBJ1-1	few	CSVSSGIEAFF	TGCAGCGTTTCGAGTGGTATTGAAGCTTTCTTT
TRBV29-1	-	TRBJ2-7	-	CSAGDTSYEQYF	TGCAGCGCTGGGGACACTTCCTACGAGCAGTACTTC
TRBV5-1	TRBD2	TRBJ2-1	few	CASSLELLAGYNEQFF	TGCGCCAGCAGCTTGGAGTTACTAGCGGGCTACAATGAGCAGTTCTTC
TRBV12-3/TRBV12-4	TRBD2	TRBJ2-1	-	CASSLRLAGDNEQFF	TGTGCCAGCAGTTTGAGGCTAGCGGGGGACAATGAGCAGTTCTTC
TRBV11-2	TRBD2	TRBJ2-7	-	CASSLGLAGGLDEQYF	TGTGCCAGCAGCTTAGGACTAGCGGGAGGGCTGGACGAGCAGTACTTC
TRBV28	-	TRBJ2-5	-	CASLSPGEGETQYF	TGTGCCAGCCTATCCCCGGGAGAAGGGGAGACCCAGTACTTC
TRBV6-5	-	TRBJ1-4	-	CASSYSRQSTEKLFF	TGTGCCAGCAGTTACTCGCGACAGTCGACTGAAAAACTGTTTTTT
TRBV7-2	-	TRBJ2-5	few	CASSLIPYNEQSF	TGTGCCAGCAGCTTAATACCATACAATGAGCAGTCCTTC
TRBV6-2/TRBV6-3	-	TRBJ2-1	-	CASSTYLLATYNEQFF	TGTGCCAGCAGTACCTACCTTCTAGCGACCTACAATGAGCAGTTCTTC
TRBV20-1	-	TRBJ2-7	few	CSARDAASYSYEQYF	TGCAGTGCTAGAGATGCCGCCAGCTACTCCTACGAGCAGTACTTC
TRBV28	TRBD2	TRBJ2-1	-	CASSPRAVGGGQLGNEQFF	TGTGCCAGCTCACCACGCGCCGTGGGCGGGGGGCAATTAGGCAATGAGCAGTTCTTC
TRBV3-1	TRBD1	TRBJ2-3	few	CASSDGTGVTDTQYF	TGTGCCAGCAGTGACGGGACAGGGGTGACAGATACGCAGTATTTT
TRBV7-9	-	TRBJ2-7	-	CASSSRVFYEQYF	TGTGCCAGCAGCTCAAGGGTTTTTTACGAGCAGTACTTC
TRBV6-6	-	TRBJ2-3	-	CASSYSRQAWTTDTQYF	TGTGCCAGCAGTTACTCTAGGCAAGCGTGGACAACAGATACGCAGTATTTT
TRBV7-8	TRBD2	TRBJ2-7	-	CASSLGTSFSQQYF	TGTGCCAGCAGCTTAGGGACTAGCTTTTCTCAGCAGTACTTC
TRBV10-3	-	TRBJ2-1	-	CAISDPFGTSYF	TGTGCCATCAGTGATCCTTTCGGGACCTCTTACTTC
TRBV5-1	-	TRBJ2-1	-	CASSLSGGGHNEQFF	TGCGCCAGCAGCTTGTCTGGAGGAGGTCACAATGAGCAGTTCTTC
TRBV7-9	-	TRBJ1-4	few	CASSLEAGTGEKLFF	TGTGCCAGCAGCTTAGAAGCGGGGACGGGCGAAAAACTGTTTTTT
TRBV5-1	TRBD1	TRBJ1-2	many	CASSLNRGNYGYTF	TGCGCCAGCAGCTTAAACAGGGGTAACTATGGCTACACCTTC
TRBV2	TRBD1	TRBJ2-3	-	CASRRGSTDTQYF	TGTGCCAGCCGCAGGGGGAGCACAGATACGCAGTATTTT
TRBV5-1	-	TRBJ1-1	-	CASSFQAGTTEAFF	TGCGCCAGCAGCTTTCAGGCAGGGACCACTGAAGCTTTCTTT
TRBV29-1	-	TRBJ2-1	many	CSVEDPVDRQFF	TGCAGCGTTGAAGATCCCGTCGACAGGCAGTTCTTC
TRBV11-2	-	TRBJ2-1	-	CASSLHGDQPYNEQFF	TGTGCCAGCAGCCTGCACGGGGACCAACCCTACAATGAGCAGTTCTTC
TRBV20-1	TRBD1	TRBJ2-4	few	CSAHPGQGTDIQYF	TGCAGTGCACACCCGGGACAGGGGACGGACATTCAGTACTTC
TRBV7-9	-	TRBJ2-7	-	CASSLIDYEQYF	TGTGCCAGCAGCTTAATAGACTACGAGCAGTACTTC
TRBV5-5	-	TRBJ2-3	-	CASSADDLTDTQYF	TGTGCCAGCAGCGCTGACGACTTAACAGATACGCAGTATTTT
TRBV7-9	-	TRBJ1-2	few	CASSLVATDDYGYTF	TGTGCCAGCAGCTTAGTAGCGACAGACGATTATGGCTACACCTTC
TRBV11-2	-	TRBJ1-4	few	CASSPDSRHEKLFF	TGTGCCAGCAGCCCTGACAGCCGCCATGAAAAACTGTTTTTT
TRBV7-8	-	TRBJ2-3	-	CASSLDRLLEDTDTQYF	TGTGCCAGCAGCTTAGACCGTTTGTTGGAGGACACAGATACGCAGTATTTT
TRBV6-5	TRBD2	TRBJ2-5	-	CASSYPSGRGETQYF	TGTGCCAGCAGCTACCCTAGCGGGAGGGGAGAGACCCAGTACTTC